This T cell receptor beta chain was captured by sequencing in a study of shared clonotypes between healthy human individuals. Trimming cost V 5 bases and J 3 bases, with 17 bases left between them. Germline V lookup: CDR1 MNHNS, CDR2 SASEGT. CDR3 length: 15 amino acids. The test was conducted at deep level. Every subset's genomic DNA went evenly onto several immunoSEQ plates. Data came from immunoSEQ multiplex PCR; TCRdb stores just in-frame clones and leaves some out. The data contain roughly 1.5 million clones, nearly 99% of them singletons. Regarding this clone: The target antigen is unknown.

Study results and limitations: The researchers took only blood, and tissue repertoires probably look different. The authors expected sequencing depth to affect clonotype sharing among donors.

The chain has TRBV6-1 and TRBJ2-7; no definite D call. The receptor was isolated from a man younger than 45 in good health. The sequenced sample was naive CD4+ T cells sorted from blood. The subset is: CD45RA+ positively selected. The CDR3 coding sequence is TGTGCCAGCAGTTTGTCCCCGATGGGGATCTACGAGCAGTACTTC. Residues: CASSLSPMGIYEQYF.